The 5 T cell receptor beta chains in this list originate from one sample, sequenced in a study of blood T cells in healthy people across ages. Together with a sample-barcoded 5' primer, a J-beta primer mix was included in a second PCR lasting about 6 to 11 cycles. TCRdb called the 5' RACE reads again in MiXCR, with one record for every CDR3 protein. The repertoire has 1,500,000 or so distinct CDR3 sequences, approximately 59% of them found once; the top ten carry roughly 6.3%. What was sequenced was blood. The receptor set was obtained from a man aged 18 to 35 in good health.

This chain connects TRBV27 to TRBJ2-1; D not certain. Trimming left V 2 bases short and J 12 bases short, with 14 bases between. CDR3 length: 13 amino acids. CDR1 and CDR2 (germline): MNHEY, SMNVEV (reference sequence). The CDR3 bases are TGTGCCAGCAGTTTAACTCCTCCCTCGGGGCAGTTCTTC. Translating it yields CASSLTPPSGQFF.

This chain joins TRBV6-2 or TRBV6-3 and TRBJ1-1; D may be TRBD1 (5 bases). Trimming removed 10 bases at V and 1 base at J, with 10 bases between. CDR1 MNHEY and CDR2 SVGEGT come from the germline V gene. CDR3 length equals 12 residues. This chain's CDR3 is CATTGGNTEAFF. In DNA form, the CDR3 reads TGTGCCACCACGGGGGGGAACACTGAAGCTTTCTTT.

V usage is TRBV6-5 and J usage is TRBJ2-6, with D uncertain. This CDR3 region has 16 residues. Germline-derived CDR1 and CDR2 are MNHEY and SVGAGI. Trimming pared 2 bases from V and 4 bases from J, leaving 12 bases between. The CDR3 nucleotides are TGTGCCAGCAGTTACGCTTTAGACTGGGGGGCCAACGTCCTGACTTTC. The encoded protein is CASSYALDWGANVLTF.

V gene TRBV6-1 combines with J gene TRBJ1-1; 9 nucleotides agree with TRBD1. Germline V gene lookup returns CDR1 MNHNS and CDR2 SASEGT. This CDR3 has 15 amino acids. V shed 2 bases and J 5 bases; nucleotides not matched to a gene: 6. CDR3 coding DNA: TGTGCCAGCAGTGAACTCGGGACAGGGTTAACTGAAGCTTTCTTT. Protein: CASSELGTGLTEAFF.

The chain has TRBV7-2 and TRBJ2-1; TRBD1 is a possible D gene (6 bases). CDR3 length equals 17 residues. CDR1 is SGHTA, CDR2 FQGNSA, per germline. Trimming removed 6 bases from V and 3 bases from J, with 21 bases in between. The CDR3 region is CASSTIDRLRGYNEQFF. CDR3 DNA sequence: TGTGCCAGCAGTACCATCGACCGGCTCAGGGGCTACAATGAGCAGTTCTTC.